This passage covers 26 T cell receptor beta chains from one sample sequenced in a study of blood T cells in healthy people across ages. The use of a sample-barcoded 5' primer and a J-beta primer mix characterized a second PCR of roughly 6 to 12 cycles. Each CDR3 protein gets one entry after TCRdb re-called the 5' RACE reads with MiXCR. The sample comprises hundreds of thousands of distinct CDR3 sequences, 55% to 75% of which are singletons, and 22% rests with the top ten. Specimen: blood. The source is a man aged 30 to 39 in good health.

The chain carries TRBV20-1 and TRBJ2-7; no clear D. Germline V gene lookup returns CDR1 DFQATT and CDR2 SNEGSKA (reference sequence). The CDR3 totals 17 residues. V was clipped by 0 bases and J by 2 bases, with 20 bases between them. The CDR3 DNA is TGCAGTGCTAGAGATCCAGGTGGGTCTGGCCTTGCCTACGAGCAGTACTTC. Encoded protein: CSARDPGGSGLAYEQYF.

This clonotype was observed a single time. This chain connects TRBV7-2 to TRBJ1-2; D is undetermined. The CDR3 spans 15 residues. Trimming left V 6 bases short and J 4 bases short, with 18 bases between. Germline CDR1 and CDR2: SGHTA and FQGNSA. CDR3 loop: CASRLGGQDFYGYTF. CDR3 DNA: TGTGCCAGCAGGCTAGGAGGGCAGGACTTCTATGGCTACACCTTC.

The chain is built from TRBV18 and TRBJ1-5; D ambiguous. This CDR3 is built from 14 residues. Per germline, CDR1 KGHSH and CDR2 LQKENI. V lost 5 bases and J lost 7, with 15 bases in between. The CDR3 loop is CASSKTDSSQPQHF. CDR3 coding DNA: TGTGCCAGCTCAAAAACAGATTCCAGCCAGCCCCAGCATTTT.

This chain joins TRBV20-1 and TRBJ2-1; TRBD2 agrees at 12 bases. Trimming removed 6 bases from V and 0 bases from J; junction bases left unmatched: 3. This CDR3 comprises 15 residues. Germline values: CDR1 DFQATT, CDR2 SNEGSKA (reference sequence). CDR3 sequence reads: CSAPSGGASYNEQFF. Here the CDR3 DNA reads TGCAGTGCCCCTAGCGGGGGGGCCTCCTACAATGAGCAGTTCTTC.

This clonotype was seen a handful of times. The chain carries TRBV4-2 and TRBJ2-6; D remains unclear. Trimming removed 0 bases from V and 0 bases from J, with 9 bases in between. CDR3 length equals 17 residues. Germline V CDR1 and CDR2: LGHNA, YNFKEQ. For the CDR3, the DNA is TGTGCCAGCAGCCAAGATCCCGGTCGCTCTGGGGCCAACGTCCTGACTTTC. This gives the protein CASSQDPGRSGANVLTF.

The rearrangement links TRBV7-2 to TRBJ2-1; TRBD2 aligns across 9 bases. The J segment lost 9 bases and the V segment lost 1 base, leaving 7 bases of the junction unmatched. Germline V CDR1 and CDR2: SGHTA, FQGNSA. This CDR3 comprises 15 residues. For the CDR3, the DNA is TGTGCCAGCAGCTTAGGGGGTAGTAGCGGGGGTGAGCAGTTCTTC. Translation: CASSLGGSSGGEQFF.

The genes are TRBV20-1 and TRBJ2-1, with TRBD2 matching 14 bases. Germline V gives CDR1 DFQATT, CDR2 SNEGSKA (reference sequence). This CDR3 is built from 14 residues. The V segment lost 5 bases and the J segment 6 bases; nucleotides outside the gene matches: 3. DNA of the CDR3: TGCAGTGCTTTAGGGACTAGCGGGAGCAATGAGCAGTTCTTC. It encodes CSALGTSGSNEQFF.

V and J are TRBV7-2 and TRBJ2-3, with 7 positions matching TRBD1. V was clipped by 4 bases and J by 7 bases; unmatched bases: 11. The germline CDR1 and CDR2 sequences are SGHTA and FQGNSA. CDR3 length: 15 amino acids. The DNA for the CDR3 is TGTGCCAGCAGCTCACAGGGACAGACTACACATACGCAGTATTTT. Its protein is CASSSQGQTTHTQYF.

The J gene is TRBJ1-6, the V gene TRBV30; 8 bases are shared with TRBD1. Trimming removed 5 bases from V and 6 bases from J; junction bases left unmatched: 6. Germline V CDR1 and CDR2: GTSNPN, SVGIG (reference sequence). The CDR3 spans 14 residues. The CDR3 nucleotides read TGTGCCTGGCAACAGGGGGACGCTAATTCACCCCTCCACTTT. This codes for CAWQQGDANSPLHF.

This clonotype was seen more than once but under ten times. Here the CDR3 reads CSGTTGSSYNEQFF. CDR3 DNA: TGCAGTGGGACGACAGGAAGCTCCTACAATGAGCAGTTCTTC. The chain is built from TRBV20-1 and TRBJ2-1; TRBD1 might be the D (6 bases). Germline lookup yields CDR1 DFQATT and CDR2 SNEGSKA (reference sequence). The CDR3 totals 14 residues. The V and J ends lost 7 bases and 0 bases respectively, with 13 bases between them.

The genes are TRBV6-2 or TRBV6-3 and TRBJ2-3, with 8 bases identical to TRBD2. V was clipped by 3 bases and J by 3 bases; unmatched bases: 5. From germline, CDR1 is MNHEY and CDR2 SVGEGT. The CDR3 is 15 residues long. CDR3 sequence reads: CASSYLGGDTDTQYF. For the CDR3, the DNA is TGTGCCAGCAGTTATCTCGGGGGGGATACAGATACGCAGTATTTT.

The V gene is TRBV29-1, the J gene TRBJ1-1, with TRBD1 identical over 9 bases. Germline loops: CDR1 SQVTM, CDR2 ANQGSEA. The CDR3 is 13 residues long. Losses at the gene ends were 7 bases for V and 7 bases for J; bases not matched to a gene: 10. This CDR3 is CSGTGTGSLEAFF. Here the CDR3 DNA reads TGCAGCGGGACCGGGACAGGGTCGCTTGAAGCTTTCTTT.

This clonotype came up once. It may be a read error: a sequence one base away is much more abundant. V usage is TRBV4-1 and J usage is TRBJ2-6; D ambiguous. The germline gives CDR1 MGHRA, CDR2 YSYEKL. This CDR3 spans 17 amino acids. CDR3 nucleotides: TGCGCCAGCAGCCAAGTGAGACCCAACTCTGGGACCAACGTCCTGACTTTC. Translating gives CASSQVRPNSGTNVLTF.

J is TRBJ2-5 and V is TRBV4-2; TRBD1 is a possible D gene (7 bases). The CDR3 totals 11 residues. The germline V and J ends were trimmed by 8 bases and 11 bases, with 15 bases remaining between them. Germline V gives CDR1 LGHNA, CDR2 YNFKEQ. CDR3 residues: CASAGGNGQYF. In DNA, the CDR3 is TGTGCCAGCGCAGGGGGGAACGGGCAGTACTTC.

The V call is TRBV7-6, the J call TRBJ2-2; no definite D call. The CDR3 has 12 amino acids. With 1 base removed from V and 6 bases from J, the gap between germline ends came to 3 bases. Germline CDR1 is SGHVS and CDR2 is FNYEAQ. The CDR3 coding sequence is TGTGCCAGCAGCTTAGATGCCGGGGAGCTGTTTTTT. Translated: CASSLDAGELFF. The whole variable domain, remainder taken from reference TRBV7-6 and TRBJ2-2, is GAGVSQSPRYKVTKRGQDVALRCDPISGHVSLYWYRQALGQGPEFLTYFNYEAQQDKSGLPNDRFSAERPEGSISTLTIQRTEQRDSAMYRCASSLDAGELFFGEGSRLTVL.

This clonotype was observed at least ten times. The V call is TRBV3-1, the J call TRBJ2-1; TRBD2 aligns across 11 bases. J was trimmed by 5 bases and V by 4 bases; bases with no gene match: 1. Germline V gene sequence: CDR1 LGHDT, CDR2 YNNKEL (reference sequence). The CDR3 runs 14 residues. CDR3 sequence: CASSPGLADNEQFF. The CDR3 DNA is TGTGCCAGCAGCCCGGGACTAGCGGACAATGAGCAGTTCTTC.

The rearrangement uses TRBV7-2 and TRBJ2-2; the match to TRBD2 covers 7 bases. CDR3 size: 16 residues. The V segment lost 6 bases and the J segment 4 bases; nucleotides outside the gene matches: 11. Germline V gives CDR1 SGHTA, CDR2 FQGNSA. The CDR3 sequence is CASRRRTGGRTGELFF. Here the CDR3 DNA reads TGTGCCAGCAGACGAAGGACGGGAGGTCGCACCGGGGAGCTGTTTTTT.

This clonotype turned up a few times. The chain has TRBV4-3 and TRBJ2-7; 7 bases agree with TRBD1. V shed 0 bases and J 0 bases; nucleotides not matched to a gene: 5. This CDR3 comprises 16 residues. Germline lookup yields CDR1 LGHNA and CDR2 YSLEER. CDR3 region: CASSQDSRGSSYEQYF. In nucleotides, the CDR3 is TGCGCCAGCAGCCAAGATTCCAGGGGGAGCTCCTACGAGCAGTACTTC.

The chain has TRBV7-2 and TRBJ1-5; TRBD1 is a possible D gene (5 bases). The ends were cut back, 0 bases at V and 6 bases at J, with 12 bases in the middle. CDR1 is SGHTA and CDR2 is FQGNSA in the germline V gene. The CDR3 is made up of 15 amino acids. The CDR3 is CASSLAGLGGQPQHF. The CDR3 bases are TGTGCCAGCAGCTTAGCAGGGTTGGGGGGTCAGCCCCAGCATTTT.

CDR3 coding DNA: TGTGCCGTCGTGGGGGAGACCCAGTACTTC. It is translated as CAVVGETQYF. The rearrangement uses TRBV30 and TRBJ2-5; D unresolved. The CDR3 is 10 residues long. Between the trimmed V and J ends, which lost 8 bases and 5 bases, there was a span of 9 bases. The V gene's germline CDR1 is GTSNPN and CDR2 SVGIG (reference sequence).

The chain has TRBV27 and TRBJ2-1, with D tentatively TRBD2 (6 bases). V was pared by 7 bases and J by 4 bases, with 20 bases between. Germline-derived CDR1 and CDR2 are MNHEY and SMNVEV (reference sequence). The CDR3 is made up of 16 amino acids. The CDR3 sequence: CASTTSGDSTYNEQFF. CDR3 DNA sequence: TGTGCCAGCACCACGTCGGGGGACTCCACGTACAATGAGCAGTTCTTC.

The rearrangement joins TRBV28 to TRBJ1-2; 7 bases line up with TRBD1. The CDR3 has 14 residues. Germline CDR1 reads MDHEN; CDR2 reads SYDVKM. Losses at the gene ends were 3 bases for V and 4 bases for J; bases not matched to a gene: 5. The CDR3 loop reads CASSFGAGGYGYTF. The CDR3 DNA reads TGTGCCAGCAGTTTCGGGGCAGGGGGCTATGGCTACACCTTC.

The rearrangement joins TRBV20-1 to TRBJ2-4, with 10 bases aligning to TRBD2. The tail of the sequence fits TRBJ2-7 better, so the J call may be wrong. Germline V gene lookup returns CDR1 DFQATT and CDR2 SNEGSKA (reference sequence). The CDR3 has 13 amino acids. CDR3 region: CSAKAGGRHEQYF. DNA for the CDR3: TGCAGTGCTAAAGCGGGAGGGCGACACGAGCAGTACTTC.

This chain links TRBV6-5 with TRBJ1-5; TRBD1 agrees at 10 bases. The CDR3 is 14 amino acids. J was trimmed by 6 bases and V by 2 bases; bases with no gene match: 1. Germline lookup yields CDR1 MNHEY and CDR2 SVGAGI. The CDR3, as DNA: TGTGCCAGCAGTTACCGGGACAGGGGTCAGCCCCAGCATTTT. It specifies CASSYRDRGQPQHF.

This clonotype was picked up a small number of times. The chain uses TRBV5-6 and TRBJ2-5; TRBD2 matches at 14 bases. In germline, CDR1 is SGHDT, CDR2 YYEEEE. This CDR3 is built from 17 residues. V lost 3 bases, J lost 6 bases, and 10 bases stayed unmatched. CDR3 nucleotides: TGTGCCAGCAGCTCGGCTACGCGGACTAGCGGGAGGAAGACCCAGTACTTC. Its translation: CASSSATRTSGRKTQYF.

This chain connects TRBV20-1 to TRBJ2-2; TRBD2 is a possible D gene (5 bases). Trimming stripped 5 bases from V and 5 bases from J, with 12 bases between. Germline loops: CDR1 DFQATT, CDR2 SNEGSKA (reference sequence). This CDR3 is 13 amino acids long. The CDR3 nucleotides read TGCAGTGCTCCGGACTCGAGGACCGGGGAGCTGTTTTTT. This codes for CSAPDSRTGELFF.